The rows below give T cell receptor beta chains drawn from one sample of a study of OX40 agonist ivuxolimab in advanced cancers. The table came from immunoSEQ multiplex PCR; TCRdb's copy has only in-frame clones and leaves some out. The sample holds more than 65,000 clones, 90% seen once. Sequenced here: CD4+ or CD8+ T cells sorted from blood, sampled in a trial of the OX40 agonist ivuxolimab. These receptor sequences come from an adult with an advanced solid tumor such as melanoma, head and neck, liver or kidney cancer. The CDR3 runs from the conserved cysteine through the conserved F or W. Each record gives: J gene, V gene, clone size, D gene, CDR3 length, CDR3 protein, CDR3 DNA. A D gene is named only where the DNA matches it firmly. Clone size, where shown, is once, few, many, or a class for clones that have expanded.

J gene: TRBJ2-7
V gene: TRBV11-3
clone size: NA
D gene: TRBD2
CDR3 length: 15
CDR3 protein: CASSFTGTSLSEQYF
CDR3 DNA: TGTGCCAGCAGCTTTACCGGGACTAGCCTTTCCGAGCAGTACTTC

J gene: TRBJ1-5
V gene: TRBV30
clone size: few
D gene: NA
CDR3 length: 15
CDR3 protein: CAWSVGGSSNQPQHF
CDR3 DNA: TGTGCCTGGAGTGTGGGGGGAAGTAGCAATCAGCCCCAGCATTTT

J gene: TRBJ1-5
V gene: TRBV15
clone size: once
D gene: NA
CDR3 length: 12
CDR3 protein: CATSRDHGPQHF
CDR3 DNA: TGTGCCACCAGCAGAGATCATGGGCCCCAGCATTTT

J gene: TRBJ2-3
V gene: TRBV4-1
clone size: NA
D gene: NA
CDR3 length: 15
CDR3 protein: CASSTSPGGTDTQYF
CDR3 DNA: TGCGCCAGCAGCACATCCCCGGGGGGCACAGATACGCAGTATTTT

J gene: TRBJ1-2
V gene: TRBV11-3
clone size: NA
D gene: NA
CDR3 length: 14
CDR3 protein: CASSLLSGYNGYTF
CDR3 DNA: TGTGCCAGCAGCCTCCTCTCAGGGTACAATGGCTACACCTTC

J gene: TRBJ1-5
V gene: TRBV19
clone size: NA
D gene: NA
CDR3 length: 14
CDR3 protein: CASKLGGHNQPQHF
CDR3 DNA: TGTGCCAGTAAATTGGGGGGCCACAATCAGCCCCAGCATTTT

J gene: TRBJ2-1
V gene: TRBV20-1
clone size: NA
D gene: NA
CDR3 length: 10
CDR3 protein: CSASKREQFF
CDR3 DNA: TGCAGTGCTAGCAAACGGGAGCAGTTCTTC

J gene: TRBJ1-2
V gene: TRBV23-1
clone size: NA
D gene: NA
CDR3 length: 15
CDR3 protein: CASSQFSGRGYGYTF
CDR3 DNA: TGCGCCAGCAGTCAATTTTCGGGAAGAGGGTATGGCTACACCTTC

J gene: TRBJ1-1
V gene: TRBV18
clone size: NA
D gene: NA
CDR3 length: 15
CDR3 protein: CASSPSGPTHTEAFF
CDR3 DNA: TGTGCCAGCTCACCATCCGGGCCTACTCATACTGAAGCTTTCTTT

J gene: TRBJ2-2
V gene: TRBV14
clone size: once
D gene: NA
CDR3 length: 14
CDR3 protein: CASSPGQHTGELFF
CDR3 DNA: TGTGCCAGCAGCCCCGGACAGCACACCGGGGAGCTGTTTTTT

J gene: TRBJ2-2
V gene: TRBV5-6
clone size: NA
D gene: NA
CDR3 length: 14
CDR3 protein: CASTRGSRTGELFF
CDR3 DNA: TGTGCCAGCACTAGAGGCTCGCGCACCGGGGAGCTGTTTTTT

J gene: TRBJ2-5
V gene: TRBV7-2
clone size: NA
D gene: TRBD1
CDR3 length: 14
CDR3 protein: CASSSAGGKETQYF
CDR3 DNA: TGTGCCAGCAGCTCGGCAGGGGGTAAAGAGACCCAGTACTTC

J gene: TRBJ2-1
V gene: TRBV28
clone size: once
D gene: TRBD2
CDR3 length: 13
CDR3 protein: CASRTSGVNEQFF
CDR3 DNA: TGTGCCAGCCGGACTAGCGGGGTCAATGAGCAGTTCTTC

J gene: TRBJ1-4
V gene: TRBV28
clone size: NA
D gene: NA
CDR3 length: 16
CDR3 protein: CASTSLGAATNEKLFF
CDR3 DNA: TGTGCCAGCACCTCCTTAGGGGCGGCGACTAATGAAAAACTGTTTTTT

J gene: TRBJ2-7
V gene: TRBV28
clone size: NA
D gene: TRBD1
CDR3 length: 13
CDR3 protein: CASSLDRGYEQYF
CDR3 DNA: TGTGCCAGCAGTTTAGACAGGGGCTACGAGCAGTACTTC

J gene: TRBJ2-3
V gene: TRBV5-1
clone size: NA
D gene: NA
CDR3 length: 14
CDR3 protein: CASSLRDVTDTQYF
CDR3 DNA: TGCGCCAGCAGCCTCAGGGATGTGACAGATACGCAGTATTTT

J gene: TRBJ2-7
V gene: TRBV7-2
clone size: few
D gene: NA
CDR3 length: 15
CDR3 protein: CASSLGAAGSYEQYF
CDR3 DNA: TGTGCCAGCAGCTTAGGGGCTGCCGGCTCCTACGAGCAGTACTTC

J gene: TRBJ2-7
V gene: TRBV5-1
clone size: NA
D gene: TRBD2
CDR3 length: 16
CDR3 protein: CASSIGPPSGSYEQYF
CDR3 DNA: TGCGCCAGCAGCATTGGACCCCCTAGCGGGAGCTACGAGCAGTACTTC

J gene: TRBJ1-1
V gene: TRBV2
clone size: NA
D gene: NA
CDR3 length: 14
CDR3 protein: CASSARQQYTEAFF
CDR3 DNA: TGTGCCAGCAGTGCTAGACAGCAGTACACTGAAGCTTTCTTT

J gene: TRBJ2-1
V gene: TRBV28
clone size: NA
D gene: NA
CDR3 length: 14
CDR3 protein: CATRGSDSYNEQFF
CDR3 DNA: TGTGCCACCCGAGGGAGCGACAGCTACAATGAGCAGTTCTTC

J gene: TRBJ2-3
V gene: TRBV9
clone size: NA
D gene: NA
CDR3 length: 14
CDR3 protein: CASSFERVTDTQYF
CDR3 DNA: TGTGCCAGCAGTTTTGAGCGGGTGACAGATACGCAGTATTTT

J gene: TRBJ1-2
V gene: TRBV9
clone size: NA
D gene: NA
CDR3 length: 15
CDR3 protein: CASSVAWTDNYGYTF
CDR3 DNA: TGTGCCAGCAGCGTAGCATGGACAGATAACTATGGCTACACCTTC

J gene: TRBJ1-5
V gene: TRBV7-8
clone size: NA
D gene: NA
CDR3 length: 15
CDR3 protein: CASSPVVGAGQPQHF
CDR3 DNA: TGTGCCAGCAGCCCAGTAGTGGGGGCGGGACAGCCCCAGCATTTT

J gene: TRBJ1-2
V gene: TRBV4-3
clone size: NA
D gene: NA
CDR3 length: 16
CDR3 protein: CASSQAPVSANYGYTF
CDR3 DNA: TGCGCCAGCAGCCAAGCCCCGGTCAGTGCTAACTATGGCTACACCTTC

J gene: TRBJ2-2
V gene: TRBV19
clone size: NA
D gene: TRBD2
CDR3 length: 16
CDR3 protein: CASSTSSGRFIGELFF
CDR3 DNA: TGTGCCAGTAGTACCTCTAGCGGGAGGTTCATCGGGGAGCTGTTTTTT

J gene: TRBJ1-6
V gene: TRBV11-3
clone size: NA
D gene: NA
CDR3 length: 16
CDR3 protein: CASSLEHGAFDSPLHF
CDR3 DNA: TGTGCCAGCAGCTTAGAGCACGGTGCTTTCGATTCACCCCTCCACTTT

J gene: TRBJ1-2
V gene: TRBV6-1
clone size: NA
D gene: TRBD1
CDR3 length: 15
CDR3 protein: CASRNPAGTVHGYTF
CDR3 DNA: TGTGCCAGCAGGAATCCCGCCGGGACAGTCCATGGCTACACCTTC

J gene: TRBJ2-1
V gene: TRBV12-5
clone size: NA
D gene: NA
CDR3 length: 17
CDR3 protein: CASAPDPGADSYNEQFF
CDR3 DNA: TGTGCTAGTGCCCCTGACCCGGGGGCCGACTCCTACAATGAGCAGTTCTTC

J gene: TRBJ2-5
V gene: TRBV7-2
clone size: NA
D gene: NA
CDR3 length: 15
CDR3 protein: CASSARRGQVGPGDF
CDR3 DNA: TGTGCCAGCAGCGCCAGGAGAGGGCAGGTCGGCCCTGGGGACTTC

J gene: TRBJ2-3
V gene: TRBV19
clone size: NA
D gene: TRBD2
CDR3 length: 16
CDR3 protein: CASSIRTGGNTDTQYF
CDR3 DNA: TGTGCCAGTAGTATACGGACGGGGGGAAACACAGATACGCAGTATTTT

J gene: TRBJ2-2
V gene: TRBV7-2
clone size: NA
D gene: NA
CDR3 length: 13
CDR3 protein: CASSFPRGGELFF
CDR3 DNA: TGTGCCAGCAGCTTCCCTAGGGGGGGGGAGCTGTTTTTT

J gene: TRBJ2-7
V gene: TRBV28
clone size: once
D gene: TRBD2
CDR3 length: 15
CDR3 protein: CASNSPAGGVYEQYF
CDR3 DNA: TGTGCCAGCAATTCCCCCGCGGGAGGAGTTTACGAGCAGTACTTC

J gene: TRBJ1-2
V gene: TRBV7-9
clone size: NA
D gene: NA
CDR3 length: 15
CDR3 protein: CASSLQGPLTYGYTF
CDR3 DNA: TGTGCCAGCAGCCTACAGGGACCGCTTACCTATGGCTACACCTTC

J gene: TRBJ2-7
V gene: TRBV13
clone size: NA
D gene: TRBD1
CDR3 length: 14
CDR3 protein: CASSSLTGFREQYF
CDR3 DNA: TGTGCCAGCAGCTCTTTGACAGGGTTTAGGGAGCAGTACTTC

J gene: TRBJ1-1
V gene: TRBV15
clone size: NA
D gene: NA
CDR3 length: 14
CDR3 protein: CATRGGRMNTEAFF
CDR3 DNA: TGTGCCACCCGTGGGGGCAGGATGAACACTGAAGCTTTCTTT

J gene: TRBJ2-7
V gene: TRBV7-3
clone size: NA
D gene: NA
CDR3 length: 14
CDR3 protein: CASSLLGQGGEQYF
CDR3 DNA: TGTGCCAGCAGCTTACTGGGCCAAGGCGGCGAGCAGTACTTT

J gene: TRBJ2-2
V gene: TRBV7-6
clone size: NA
D gene: NA
CDR3 length: 14
CDR3 protein: CASSPYLQAGELFF
CDR3 DNA: TGTGCCAGCAGCCCCTATCTGCAGGCCGGGGAGCTGTTTTTT

J gene: TRBJ2-1
V gene: TRBV11-3
clone size: NA
D gene: NA
CDR3 length: 15
CDR3 protein: CASSLDRGTRNEQFF
CDR3 DNA: TGTGCCAGCAGCTTAGATCGGGGGACTCGGAATGAGCAGTTCTTC

J gene: TRBJ1-5
V gene: TRBV7-2
clone size: NA
D gene: TRBD1
CDR3 length: 15
CDR3 protein: CASRKEAGQNQPQHF
CDR3 DNA: TGTGCCAGCAGAAAGGAGGCGGGACAGAATCAGCCCCAGCATTTT

J gene: TRBJ1-5
V gene: TRBV5-8
clone size: NA
D gene: NA
CDR3 length: 12
CDR3 protein: CASSLGLQPQHF
CDR3 DNA: TGTGCCAGCAGCTTGGGTCTTCAGCCCCAGCATTTT

J gene: TRBJ1-5
V gene: TRBV6-5
clone size: NA
D gene: NA
CDR3 length: 14
CDR3 protein: CASSLRGGSQPQHF
CDR3 DNA: TGTGCCAGCAGCCTCAGGGGCGGGAGTCAGCCCCAGCATTTT

J gene: TRBJ1-5
V gene: TRBV7-2
clone size: NA
D gene: NA
CDR3 length: 13
CDR3 protein: CASSLRQNQPQHF
CDR3 DNA: TGTGCCAGCAGCTTACGACAGAATCAGCCCCAGCATTTT

J gene: TRBJ2-5
V gene: TRBV19
clone size: NA
D gene: NA
CDR3 length: 12
CDR3 protein: CASSIGEETQYF
CDR3 DNA: TGTGCCAGTAGTATAGGGGAAGAGACCCAGTACTTC

J gene: TRBJ1-6
V gene: TRBV9
clone size: NA
D gene: NA
CDR3 length: 14
CDR3 protein: CASSDRAFNSPLHF
CDR3 DNA: TGTGCCAGCAGCGACAGGGCCTTTAATTCACCCCTCCACTTT

J gene: TRBJ1-5
V gene: TRBV6-1
clone size: NA
D gene: NA
CDR3 length: 13
CDR3 protein: CASSEARNQPQHF
CDR3 DNA: TGTGCCAGCAGTGAAGCGAGGAATCAGCCCCAGCATTTT

J gene: TRBJ2-1
V gene: TRBV29-1
clone size: NA
D gene: TRBD2
CDR3 length: 13
CDR3 protein: CSVLAGGYNEQFF
CDR3 DNA: TGCAGCGTGCTAGCGGGAGGGTACAATGAGCAGTTCTTC

J gene: TRBJ2-1
V gene: TRBV11-3
clone size: NA
D gene: TRBD2
CDR3 length: 15
CDR3 protein: CASSPGVAGDNEQFF
CDR3 DNA: TGTGCCAGCAGCCCCGGGGTAGCGGGGGACAATGAGCAGTTCTTC